This T cell receptor (beta chain) derives from a study of OX40 agonist ivuxolimab in advanced cancers. Study in general: Patients in the trial were receiving intravenous ivuxolimab every 2 weeks, at doses of 0.01 to 10 mg/kg. Averaging roughly 60 years in age, with a range of about 20 to 90, the cohort was 65% to 85% male.

The germline V gene encodes CDR1 SNHLY and CDR2 FYNNEI. The V gene lost 6 bases and the J gene lost 4 bases, with 9 bases spanning the gap. This CDR3 has 12 residues. Some clones are missing from TCRdb's copy, which holds only in-frame ones; the method was immunoSEQ multiplex PCR. The table records approximately 20,000 clones, around three quarters of them present only once. Study-level findings and limits: The CD4+ and CD8+ T cells in the blood had expanded clonally by week 6 at 0.1 to 3.0 mg/kg.

In regard to this clone: The antigen remains undetermined.

This clonotype originated in an adult with an advanced solid tumor such as melanoma, head and neck, liver or kidney cancer. This sample comprised CD4+ or CD8+ T cells sorted from blood, obtained in a trial of the OX40 agonist ivuxolimab. This chain links TRBV2 with TRBJ1-1; TRBD1 is a possible D gene (5 bases). Here the CDR3 DNA reads TGTGCCAGCAGGGGGCTGGGCACTGAAGCTTTCTTT. Translated, it gives CASRGLGTEAFF.